Below, 23 T cell receptor beta chains from the same sample are listed, as sequenced in a study of early stage breast cancer tumors. Sequencing used immunoSEQ multiplex PCR; TCRdb keeps in-frame clones, though not all of them. The sample gives roughly 30,000 clones, around 75% of which show up once; around a tenth is in the top ten. The sequenced sample was breast tumor tissue. The receptors come from a person aged 30-39 years with breast cancer.

Notes on this clone: A read error may account for a junction end that differs from germline. The chain recombines TRBV2 with TRBJ2-7; D is possibly TRBD2 (5 bases). The CDR3 is 11 residues long. The germline gives CDR1 SNHLY, CDR2 FYNNEI. The CDR3 coding sequence is TGTGCCAGCAGTGAAGTTAATAGCGTGAGCTTC. It encodes CASSEVNSVSF.

The chain joins TRBV6-1 to TRBJ1-1; D might be TRBD1 (5 bases). Germline V lookup: CDR1 MNHNS, CDR2 SASEGT. There are 14 residues in the CDR3. V gave up 4 bases and J gave up 1 base, with 10 bases separating them. The chain's CDR3 is CASSGGFENTEAFF. CDR3 in DNA: TGTGCCAGCAGTGGGGGGTTCGAGAACACTGAAGCTTTCTTT.

The J gene is TRBJ1-3, the V gene TRBV7-9; tentative D call: TRBD1 (6 bases). The CDR3 runs to 15 residues. CDR1 and CDR2 from the germline V gene are SEHNR and FQNEAQ (reference sequence). The ends were cut back, 5 bases at V and 7 bases at J, with 18 bases in the middle. The CDR3 DNA sequence: TGTGCCAGCAGCCCGTCCCGGGGGGCAAAGAACACCATATATTTT. It translates to CASSPSRGAKNTIYF.

The CDR3 DNA is TGTGCCAGCAGCTTGGGGACTAGCGGGAGTGAGTTATTCGATGAGCAGTTCTTC. Translation gives CASSLGTSGSELFDEQFF. The genes are TRBV5-6 and TRBJ2-1, with TRBD2 matching 13 bases. The CDR3 is 18 amino acids. The germline V gene has CDR1 SGHDT and CDR2 YYEEEE. With 0 bases clipped from V and 8 bases from J, the junction kept 11 bases outside the gene matches.

V usage is TRBV7-2 and J usage is TRBJ1-5; tentatively, D is TRBD1 (6 bases). From germline, CDR1 is SGHTA and CDR2 FQGNSA. CDR3 length: 16 amino acids. V shed 1 base and J shed 4 bases, with 14 bases lying between them. CDR3 in amino acids: CASSLDGGLANQPQHF. The CDR3 DNA is TGTGCCAGCAGCTTAGACGGGGGCCTCGCAAATCAGCCCCAGCATTTT.

The gene calls are TRBV5-6 and TRBJ2-2; D not resolved. The CDR3 is made up of 17 amino acids. Trimming pared 4 bases from V and 3 bases from J, leaving 19 bases between. Germline assignment: CDR1 SGHDT and CDR2 YYEEEE. CDR3 protein: CASSLQMADPDTGELFF. The CDR3 DNA reads TGTGCCAGCAGCCTACAAATGGCGGACCCAGACACCGGGGAGCTGTTTTTT.

The genes are TRBV30 and TRBJ2-3; the match to TRBD2 covers 9 bases. Losses at the gene ends were 3 bases for V and 10 bases for J; bases not matched to a gene: 8. The germline gives CDR1 GTSNPN, CDR2 SVGIG (reference sequence). This CDR3 is 13 amino acids long. CDR3 region: CAWSAGTSWAQYF. The CDR3 coding sequence is TGTGCCTGGAGCGCGGGGACTAGCTGGGCGCAGTATTTT.

This chain connects TRBV27 to TRBJ2-7; tentative D call: TRBD1 (6 bases). Trimming stripped 6 bases from V and 7 bases from J, with 16 bases between. Germline V gene lookup returns CDR1 MNHEY and CDR2 SMNVEV (reference sequence). The CDR3 consists of 13 residues. CDR3 sequence reads: CASRATGPGEQYF. The DNA for the CDR3 is TGTGCCAGCAGGGCTACAGGGCCGGGGGAGCAGTACTTC.

This CDR3 is CASSSGPGNIQYF. The CDR3 DNA reads as TGTGCCAGCAGTTCGGGGCCTGGAAACATTCAGTACTTC. The V gene is TRBV6-5, the J gene TRBJ2-4; tentatively, D is TRBD1 or TRBD2 (5 bases each). Germline V lookup: CDR1 MNHEY, CDR2 SVGAGI. V was clipped by 4 bases and J by 6 bases, with 10 bases between them. The CDR3 has 13 amino acids.

The chain has TRBV5-1 and TRBJ2-5, with 7 bases matching TRBD1. The trim removed 7 bases at V and 0 bases at J, leaving 6 bases unmatched. Looked up from germline, CDR1 is SGHRS and CDR2 is YFSETQ. The CDR3 length is 14 residues. CDR3 coding DNA: TGCGCCAGCCGTTCGACAGGGTACCAAGAGACCCAGTACTTC. It translates to CASRSTGYQETQYF.

The chain is built from TRBV19 and TRBJ2-7, with a possible D match to TRBD1 (6 bases). Germline CDR1 is LNHDA and CDR2 is SQIVND (reference sequence). The CDR3 spans 15 residues. Trimming pared 3 bases from V and 4 bases from J, leaving 16 bases between. This CDR3 is CASSMGHRATYEQYF. DNA for the CDR3: TGTGCCAGTAGTATGGGACATCGCGCTACTTACGAGCAGTACTTC.

The chain has TRBV11-3 and TRBJ1-1, with a weak D call TRBD1 (5 bases). Germline values: CDR1 SGHNT, CDR2 YENEEA. The CDR3 is made up of 13 amino acids. Trimming took off 3 bases at V and 6 bases at J, with 11 bases between the two ends. CDR3 amino acids: CASSFTRGAEAFF. The CDR3 DNA sequence: TGTGCCAGCAGCTTTACGAGGGGCGCTGAAGCTTTCTTT.

This clone was seen only a few times. The chain couples TRBV15 to TRBJ2-7, with a weak D call TRBD2 (5 bases). Germline V gives CDR1 LNHNV, CDR2 YYDKDF (reference sequence). V lost 1 base, J lost 0 bases, and 16 bases lay in between. The length of the CDR3 is 17 residues. The CDR3 protein is CATSRGGEYGSSYEQYF. The CDR3 DNA is TGTGCCACCAGCAGAGGAGGAGAGTATGGGAGCTCCTACGAGCAGTACTTC. Complete variable domain (other parts from reference TRBV15 and TRBJ2-7): DAMVIQNPRYQVTQFGKPVTLSCSQTLNHNVMYWYQQKSSQAPKLLFHYYDKDFNNEADTPDNFQSRRPNTSFCFLDIRSPGLGDTAMYLCATSRGGEYGSSYEQYFGPGTRLTVT.

This rearrangement joins TRBV4-2 to TRBJ1-1, with D maybe TRBD1 (6 bases). V dropped 4 bases and J dropped 2 bases, with 14 bases sitting between them. This CDR3 has 15 residues. Germline V lookup: CDR1 LGHNA, CDR2 YNFKEQ. The CDR3 region is CASSPSGGTNTEAFF. The CDR3 DNA follows: TGTGCCAGCAGCCCGAGCGGGGGGACAAACACTGAAGCTTTCTTT.

This clone occurred a few times. The chain uses TRBV5-1 and TRBJ2-7, with 12 bases identical to TRBD1. Germline CDR1 and CDR2: SGHRS and YFSETQ. The CDR3 has 14 residues. J was trimmed by 6 bases and V by 4 bases; bases with no gene match: 5. The CDR3 spells CASSRDRGRSEQYF. The CDR3 DNA follows: TGCGCCAGCAGCCGGGACAGGGGGCGAAGCGAGCAGTACTTC.

This chain links TRBV5-4 with TRBJ1-1, with D hard to call. The germline V gene has CDR1 SGHNT and CDR2 YYREEE (reference sequence). Trimming took 2 bases from V and 3 from J, leaving 8 bases between them. The CDR3 extends over 13 amino acids. CDR3 coding DNA: TGTGCCAGCAGCTTCCCGTATGACACTGAAGCTTTCTTT. Amino acids: CASSFPYDTEAFF.

The genes are TRBV7-2 and TRBJ2-7; D may be TRBD2 (5 bases). Trimming shortened V by 3 bases and J by 3 bases, and 9 bases separated the two germline ends. CDR3 length equals 13 residues. Germline V gives CDR1 SGHTA, CDR2 FQGNSA. CDR3 region: CASSFGRGYEQYF. CDR3 DNA: TGTGCCAGCAGCTTCGGTCGGGGCTACGAGCAGTACTTC.

The sample holds a few counts of this clone. The chain couples TRBV15 to TRBJ1-1, with a tentative D call TRBD1 (5 bases). Germline values: CDR1 LNHNV, CDR2 YYDKDF (reference sequence). This CDR3 region has 17 residues. V lost 0 bases and J lost 7, with 21 bases in between. The CDR3 bases are TGTGCCACCAGCAGAGATATGGGACCCGGGGCGATTGGTGAAGCTTTCTTT. This sequence encodes CATSRDMGPGAIGEAFF.

This clone has just a few counts. This chain's CDR3 is CASGLRGQGTEAFF. In DNA form, the CDR3 reads TGTGCTAGTGGTTTGAGAGGACAGGGGACTGAAGCTTTCTTT. The chain recombines TRBV12-5 with TRBJ1-1, with 9 bases fitting TRBD1. Trimming at V came to 2 bases and at J to 5 bases, leaving 3 bases not matched to a gene. This CDR3 contains 14 residues. CDR1 LGHNT and CDR2 FRNRAP come from the germline V gene.

This rearrangement joins TRBV5-6 to TRBJ2-7; D perhaps matches TRBD1 (5 bases). This CDR3 has 15 amino acids. V shed 3 bases and J shed 4 bases, with 17 bases lying between them. Germline V lookup: CDR1 SGHDT, CDR2 YYEEEE. The CDR3 region is CASSWSVRTFYEQYF. The CDR3 DNA reads TGTGCCAGCAGCTGGAGCGTCAGGACATTTTACGAGCAGTACTTC.

The DNA of the CDR3 is TGTGCCAGCAGCCGAGAGGGGACTTCGGGGACCCAGTACTTC. This gives the protein CASSREGTSGTQYF. The gene calls are TRBV5-6 and TRBJ2-5, with a weak D call TRBD2 (6 bases). The CDR3 covers 14 residues. Between the trimmed V and J ends, which lost 4 bases and 7 bases, there was a span of 17 bases. CDR1 and CDR2 from the germline V gene are SGHDT and YYEEEE.

This clone was counted only a few times. The CDR3 reads CASRVGTEAFF. For the CDR3, the DNA is TGTGCCAGCCGGGTTGGCACTGAAGCTTTCTTT. This rearrangement joins TRBV28 to TRBJ1-1; D is undetermined. The V end was cut by 8 bases, the J end by 4 bases, with 8 bases between. The CDR3 is 11 amino acids. Germline CDR1 is MDHEN and CDR2 is SYDVKM.

This chain connects TRBV9 to TRBJ2-3; D is unclear. The CDR3 has 12 amino acids. V was pared by 2 bases and J by 5 bases, with 6 bases between. The germline V gene has CDR1 SGDLS and CDR2 YYNGEE. The CDR3 loop reads CASSVMVDTQYF. CDR3 DNA sequence: TGTGCCAGCAGCGTCATGGTAGATACGCAGTATTTT.